The 10 T cell receptor beta chains listed next were all sequenced from one sample in a study of regulatory T cells in long-lasting Graves disease. iRepertoire HTBI primers and Arm-PCR of CDR3 regions built TCR beta libraries. MiXCR was run by TCRdb on the multiplex PCR reads, yielding one entry per CDR3 protein. The sample lists around 450,000 distinct CDR3 sequences, approximately 15% occurring once. The time point was: newly diagnosed GD, antithyroid drugs for less than 3 months. There was RNA extracted from PBMCs, and the TCR library was made from it. These data were also filed under a second study, of T cells in Graves' hyperthyroidism and ophthalmopathy.

The sample in question was peripheral blood mononuclear cells (PBMCs), obtained at new diagnosis, from a patient treated with antithyroid drugs. Every receptor here comes from a woman aged 35 to 49 with Graves disease.

The chain joins TRBV7-3 to TRBJ1-1, with unresolved D. CDR3 length: 13 residues. Germline assignment: CDR1 SGHTA and CDR2 FQGTGA. The V end was cut by 4 bases, the J end by 8 bases, with 14 bases between. CDR3 protein: CASSSGRRKEAFF. The CDR3 DNA sequence: TGTGCCAGCAGCTCCGGTAGGAGAAAGGAAGCTTTCTTT. Based on the CDR3 plus reference TRBV7-3 and TRBJ1-1, the full variable domain is GAGVSQTPSNKVTEKGKYVELRCDPISGHTALYWYRQSLGQGPEFLIYFQGTGAADDSGLPNDRFFAVRPEGSVSTLKIQRTERGDSAVYLCASSSGRRKEAFFGQGTRLTVV.

This clonotype was seen many times. The chain combines TRBV2 with TRBJ2-1; D ambiguous. Germline V gene data show CDR1 as SNHLY and CDR2 as FYNNEI. The CDR3 is 14 amino acids. V lost 2 bases to trimming and J lost 4 bases, with 9 bases between them. CDR3 amino acids: CASSERAQYNEQFF. The CDR3 DNA is TGTGCCAGCAGTGAACGGGCACAGTACAATGAGCAGTTCTTC.

This clonotype was picked up a small number of times. A much larger clone differs by one base, so this may be a read error. Written as DNA, the CDR3 is TGTGCCATCAGTCTTACCTGGACTAACGGGACCCATCCCTCTAAAGAGACCCAGTACTTC. This encodes CAISLTWTNGTHPSKETQYF. This chain uses TRBV10-3 with TRBJ2-5; D perhaps matches TRBD2 (6 bases). The CDR3 extends over 20 amino acids. CDR1 and CDR2 (germline): ENHRY, SYGVKD. V lost 5 bases and J 3 bases, leaving 31 bases between the germline ends.

There are many counts of this clonotype. The chain links TRBV2 to TRBJ1-1; unclear D gene. Germline V gives CDR1 SNHLY, CDR2 FYNNEI. This CDR3 is 13 amino acids long. The ends were cut back, 6 bases at V and 1 base at J, with 9 bases in the middle. CDR3: CASRSRGNTEAFF. The CDR3 bases are TGTGCCAGCAGGAGTCGGGGGAACACTGAAGCTTTCTTT. Full variable domain (missing parts from reference TRBV2 and TRBJ1-1): EPEVTQTPSHQVTQMGQEVILRCVPISNHLYFYWYRQILGQKVEFLVSFYNNEISEKSEIFDDQFSVERPDGSNFTLKIRSTKLEDSAMYFCASRSRGNTEAFFGQGTRLTVV.

This clonotype was recorded many times. This chain uses TRBV12-3 or TRBV12-4 with TRBJ2-1, with D possibly matching TRBD1 (6 bases). Between the trimmed V and J ends, which lost 2 bases and 6 bases, there was a span of 8 bases. The CDR3 covers 13 residues. The CDR3 coding sequence is TGTGCCAGCAGTTTAACAGGGATCAATGAGCAGTTCTTC. Protein sequence: CASSLTGINEQFF.

This clonotype was seen ten or more times. The V call is TRBV11-2, the J call TRBJ2-1; D may be TRBD2 (6 bases). The CDR3 is made up of 16 amino acids. The germline CDR1 and CDR2 sequences are SGHAT and FQNNGV. Trimming shortened V by 0 bases and J by 10 bases, and 19 bases separated the two germline ends. CDR3 amino acids: CASSLDWSDGREEQFF. The CDR3 nucleotides are TGTGCCAGCAGCTTAGATTGGTCGGACGGGAGAGAGGAGCAGTTCTTC.

This clonotype was found many times. V and J are TRBV13 and TRBJ2-7; 8 bases map to TRBD2. The CDR3 consists of 14 residues. V lost 4 bases and J lost 2; bases outside the gene matches: 4. In germline, CDR1 is PRHDT, CDR2 FYEKMQ (reference sequence). The CDR3 reads CASSSGGATYEQYF. Here the CDR3 DNA reads TGTGCCAGCAGCTCCGGGGGGGCTACCTACGAGCAGTACTTC.

This clonotype was counted many times. V and J are TRBV24-1 and TRBJ1-3; D might be TRBD1 (5 bases). CDR3 length: 15 residues. Germline values: CDR1 KGHDR, CDR2 SFDVKD. The ends were cut back, 2 bases at V and 3 bases at J, with 10 bases in the middle. The CDR3 DNA follows: TGTGCCACCAGTGATTCGCAGGGTGTTGGAAACACCATATATTTT. It is translated as CATSDSQGVGNTIYF.

This clonotype was counted at least ten times. This chain uses TRBV5-1 with TRBJ2-2, with 8 bases lining up with TRBD1. In germline, CDR1 is SGHRS, CDR2 YFSETQ. The CDR3 consists of 17 residues. V lost 1 base to trimming and J lost 4 bases; unmatched junction nucleotides: 9. The CDR3 bases are TGCGCCAGCAGCTTGCAGGGGCAGGGGGCGTTCACCGGGGAGCTGTTTTTT. It translates to CASSLQGQGAFTGELFF.

CDR3 in DNA: TGTGCCAGTAGTATACTTGAGGCGAACTTGAACACCGGGGAGCTGTTTTTT. Translating gives CASSILEANLNTGELFF. The chain recombines TRBV19 with TRBJ2-2; D call uncertain. From germline, CDR1 is LNHDA and CDR2 SQIVND (reference sequence). Trimming removed 2 bases at V and 1 base at J, with 14 bases between. This CDR3 contains 17 residues.